This T cell receptor beta chain was found in a study of shared clonotypes between healthy human individuals. At the level of the study: The plates for each donor numbered three CD4 naive, three CD4 memory, two CD8 naive and one CD8 memory.

Naive CD8 cells lacked CD45RO and underwent positive selection for CCR7, leaving out terminally differentiated effector memory CD45RA+ cells. This CDR3 contains 15 residues. Germline CDR1 SNHLY, CDR2 FYNNEI. Trimming removed 2 bases at V and 5 bases at J, with 15 bases between. Comment on this clone: Its antigen is undetermined.

Using approximately 190 ng DNA, 25,000 to 35,000 T cell genomes, the sorted-subset replicate PCRs were run. The table came from immunoSEQ multiplex PCR; TCRdb's copy has only in-frame clones and leaves some out. In the table there are some 2.1 million clones, approximately 94% of which are singletons. Study observations and caveats: Non-shared clonotypes displayed generation probabilities falling below those of clonotypes present in all four donors. Sampling used blood alone; tissue repertoires probably differ.

Sequenced material: naive CD8+ T cells sorted from blood. The sequence derives from a man aged 18 to 29 in good health. V and J are TRBV2 and TRBJ2-5; no firm D call. CDR3 loop: CASSEMEAPMETQYF. The CDR3 region has the DNA TGTGCCAGCAGTGAAATGGAAGCACCGATGGAGACCCAGTACTTC.